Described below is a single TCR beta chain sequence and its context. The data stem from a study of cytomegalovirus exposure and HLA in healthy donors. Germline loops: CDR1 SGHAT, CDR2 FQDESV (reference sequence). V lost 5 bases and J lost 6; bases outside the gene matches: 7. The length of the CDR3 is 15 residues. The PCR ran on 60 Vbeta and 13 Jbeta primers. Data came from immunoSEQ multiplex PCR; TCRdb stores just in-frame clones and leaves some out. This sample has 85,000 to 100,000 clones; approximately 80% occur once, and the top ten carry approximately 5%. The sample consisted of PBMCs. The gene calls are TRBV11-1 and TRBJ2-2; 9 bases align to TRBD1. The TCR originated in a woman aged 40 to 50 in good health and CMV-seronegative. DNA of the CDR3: TGTGCCAGCAGCACCCGACAGGGGGTGTCCGGGGAGCTGTTTTTT. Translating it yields CASSTRQGVSGELFF.